A selection of T cell receptor beta chains follows, all from one sample in a study of response to subunit inactivated influenza vaccine. In TCRdb, the RT-PCR reads were re-called with MiXCR into one record per CDR3 protein. Among around 850,000 distinct CDR3 sequences listed, around 18% were seen once. Sequences were derived from PBMCs from blood, sampled roughly 5 days after vaccination. These TCRs come from a man aged 45 to 65 who received an inactivated influenza vaccine. CDR3s include the opening cysteine and the closing phenylalanine or tryptophan. The order of the fields is J gene, D gene, clone size, V gene, CDR3 DNA, CDR3 protein. A D gene is named only where the DNA matches it firmly. Clone size is not always given. Where it is, it says once, few, many or a class for expanded clones.

j_call: TRBJ1-2
d_call: NA
clone_size: few
v_call: TRBV6-1
cdr3_nt: TGTGCCAGCAGTCAATCAGGGTTAGGCTACACCTTC
cdr3_aa: CASSQSGLGYTF

j_call: TRBJ2-1
d_call: NA
clone_size: few
v_call: TRBV7-2
cdr3_nt: TGTGCCAGCAGGTCGAGGGGGGGCTCCTACAATGAGCAGTTCTTC
cdr3_aa: CASRSRGGSYNEQFF

j_call: TRBJ1-4
d_call: TRBD1
clone_size: NA
v_call: TRBV25-1
cdr3_nt: TGTGCCAGCAGTGACTCGGGACAGCTGGGTGAAAAACTGTTTTTT
cdr3_aa: CASSDSGQLGEKLFF

j_call: TRBJ2-3
d_call: TRBD2
clone_size: many
v_call: TRBV12-3/TRBV12-4
cdr3_nt: TGTGCCAGCCGCAAGAGGGGACTAGGCACAGATACGCAGTATTTT
cdr3_aa: CASRKRGLGTDTQYF

j_call: TRBJ2-7
d_call: NA
clone_size: many
v_call: TRBV7-2
cdr3_nt: TGTGCCAGCAGCCCAACAGGGACGGTCAAGCAGTACTTC
cdr3_aa: CASSPTGTVKQYF

j_call: TRBJ1-5
d_call: NA
clone_size: NA
v_call: TRBV24-1
cdr3_nt: TGTGCCACCAGCCAGATGAGCAACCAGCCCCAGCATTTT
cdr3_aa: CATSQMSNQPQHF

j_call: TRBJ2-1
d_call: TRBD2
clone_size: few
v_call: TRBV20-1
cdr3_nt: TGCAGTGCTAGCCATAGCGGGGTTAGCTCCTACAATGAGCAGTTCTTC
cdr3_aa: CSASHSGVSSYNEQFF

j_call: TRBJ2-7
d_call: TRBD1
clone_size: NA
v_call: TRBV7-8
cdr3_nt: TGTGCCAGCAGCGGTCCGGGACAGCCAATCCTGGACTACGAGCAGTACTTC
cdr3_aa: CASSGPGQPILDYEQYF

j_call: TRBJ1-2
d_call: NA
clone_size: few
v_call: TRBV28
cdr3_nt: TGTGCCAGCCGGGCAGGGCGTGGCTACACCTTC
cdr3_aa: CASRAGRGYTF

j_call: TRBJ2-2
d_call: TRBD2
clone_size: few
v_call: TRBV5-1
cdr3_nt: TGCGCCAGCAGCTTTCGACTAGCGGGGCAGAACACCGGGGAGCTGTTTTTT
cdr3_aa: CASSFRLAGQNTGELFF

j_call: TRBJ2-6
d_call: NA
clone_size: NA
v_call: TRBV18
cdr3_nt: TGTGCCAGCTCACCATTGTGGAGCTTTGGGGCCAACGTCCTGACTTTC
cdr3_aa: CASSPLWSFGANVLTF

j_call: TRBJ2-7
d_call: NA
clone_size: NA
v_call: TRBV18
cdr3_nt: TGTGCCAGCTCACCAAAGACAGAATCCTACGAGCAGTACTTC
cdr3_aa: CASSPKTESYEQYF

j_call: TRBJ1-2
d_call: TRBD1
clone_size: many
v_call: TRBV12-3/TRBV12-4
cdr3_nt: TGTGCCAGCAGCCTGACAGGGTCAGCTAACTATGGCTACACCTTC
cdr3_aa: CASSLTGSANYGYTF

j_call: TRBJ2-5
d_call: NA
clone_size: few
v_call: TRBV24-1
cdr3_nt: TGTGCCACCAGTGACCTTACTCGAGGGACCCAGTACTTC
cdr3_aa: CATSDLTRGTQYF

j_call: TRBJ2-1
d_call: TRBD2
clone_size: many
v_call: TRBV20-1
cdr3_nt: TGCAGTGCCGATGGGGGGACTAGCGGGAGGAAGTACAATGAGCAGTTCTTC
cdr3_aa: CSADGGTSGRKYNEQFF

j_call: TRBJ1-4
d_call: TRBD1
clone_size: NA
v_call: TRBV29-1
cdr3_nt: TGCAGCGCCACAGGGGGCCCATATGAAAAACTGTTTTTT
cdr3_aa: CSATGGPYEKLFF

j_call: TRBJ2-3
d_call: TRBD2
clone_size: NA
v_call: TRBV5-1
cdr3_nt: TGCGCCAGCCGGCTGGCTAGCGGTTCCACAGATACGCAGTATTTT
cdr3_aa: CASRLASGSTDTQYF

j_call: TRBJ2-7
d_call: TRBD1
clone_size: NA
v_call: TRBV7-9
cdr3_nt: TGTGCCACCAAAGGACAGGGGACGAGCTCCTACGAGCAGTACTTC
cdr3_aa: CATKGQGTSSYEQYF

j_call: TRBJ2-5
d_call: TRBD2
clone_size: few
v_call: TRBV10-3
cdr3_nt: TGTGCCATCAGTGGGGGACTAGACAGAGAGACCCAGTACTTC
cdr3_aa: CAISGGLDRETQYF

j_call: TRBJ2-3
d_call: TRBD1
clone_size: NA
v_call: TRBV4-3
cdr3_nt: TGCGCCAGCAGCCAAAGTACCCAGGGGGCGACAGATACGCAGTATTTT
cdr3_aa: CASSQSTQGATDTQYF

j_call: TRBJ2-2
d_call: NA
clone_size: few
v_call: TRBV12-3/TRBV12-4
cdr3_nt: TGTGCCAGCAGTCCAACGACAGGCTCGGGCGGGGAGCTGTTTTTT
cdr3_aa: CASSPTTGSGGELFF

j_call: TRBJ2-3
d_call: TRBD2
clone_size: few
v_call: TRBV10-3
cdr3_nt: TGTGCCATCAGTGAGGCTAGCGGAAGGGTGGGCACAGATACGCAGTATTTT
cdr3_aa: CAISEASGRVGTDTQYF

j_call: TRBJ1-1
d_call: TRBD1
clone_size: NA
v_call: TRBV27
cdr3_nt: TGTGCCAGCAGTTTCCGCGGGGACAGGGTGGACGCTTTCTTT
cdr3_aa: CASSFRGDRVDAFF

j_call: TRBJ2-1
d_call: NA
clone_size: many
v_call: TRBV29-1
cdr3_nt: TGCAGCGTTGAACCCCGACTGGATGGTCACAATGAGCAGTTCTTC
cdr3_aa: CSVEPRLDGHNEQFF

j_call: TRBJ2-1
d_call: TRBD2
clone_size: NA
v_call: TRBV4-2
cdr3_nt: TGTGCCAGCAGCCAAGGGGGGGGACTTTACAATGAGCTGTTCTTC
cdr3_aa: CASSQGGGLYNELFF

j_call: TRBJ2-1
d_call: NA
clone_size: many
v_call: TRBV5-6
cdr3_nt: TGTGCCAGCAGCTTCACAGTATACAATGAGCAGTTCTTC
cdr3_aa: CASSFTVYNEQFF

j_call: TRBJ1-1
d_call: NA
clone_size: NA
v_call: TRBV4-3
cdr3_nt: TGCGCCAGCAGCCAGGGGAGGTCCAGGAACACTGAAGCTTTCTTT
cdr3_aa: CASSQGRSRNTEAFF

j_call: TRBJ2-5
d_call: TRBD2
clone_size: NA
v_call: TRBV29-1
cdr3_nt: TGCAGCGTTGAAGGGACTAGGAAAGAGACCCAGTACTTC
cdr3_aa: CSVEGTRKETQYF

j_call: TRBJ1-4
d_call: TRBD1
clone_size: NA
v_call: TRBV6-1
cdr3_nt: TGTGCCAGCAGTCGGACAGGGATGACGGAAAAACTGTTTTTT
cdr3_aa: CASSRTGMTEKLFF

j_call: TRBJ1-5
d_call: NA
clone_size: NA
v_call: TRBV4-2
cdr3_nt: TGTGCCAGCAGCCAAGATTTAGGGGGTGGTCAGCCCCAGCATTTT
cdr3_aa: CASSQDLGGGQPQHF

j_call: TRBJ2-7
d_call: NA
clone_size: NA
v_call: TRBV3-1
cdr3_nt: TGTGCCAGCAGTCCAGGGGTCAAGAAAGGGAACGAGCAGTACTTC
cdr3_aa: CASSPGVKKGNEQYF

j_call: TRBJ2-3
d_call: TRBD2
clone_size: NA
v_call: TRBV12-3/TRBV12-4
cdr3_nt: TGTGCCAGCAGTCTCAGGACTAGCGGGGTAAATACGCAGTATTTT
cdr3_aa: CASSLRTSGVNTQYF

j_call: TRBJ2-7
d_call: NA
clone_size: NA
v_call: TRBV5-1
cdr3_nt: TGCGCCAGCAGCTTGGAGGGTAGTCTTGCCTACGAGCAGTACTTC
cdr3_aa: CASSLEGSLAYEQYF

j_call: TRBJ1-4
d_call: TRBD1
clone_size: NA
v_call: TRBV4-2
cdr3_nt: TGTGCCAGCAGCCAAAGACAGGGTGGGACCGAAAAACTGTTTTTT
cdr3_aa: CASSQRQGGTEKLFF

j_call: TRBJ2-7
d_call: TRBD2
clone_size: NA
v_call: TRBV28
cdr3_nt: TGTGCCAGCAGAACTGGTAGCGGGAGCTCCTACGAGCAGTACTTC
cdr3_aa: CASRTGSGSSYEQYF

j_call: TRBJ2-1
d_call: NA
clone_size: NA
v_call: TRBV6-5
cdr3_nt: TGTGCCAGCAGTTACTGGGGCGGGAACAATCGAGGAGAGAATGAGCAGTTCTTC
cdr3_aa: CASSYWGGNNRGENEQFF

j_call: TRBJ2-3
d_call: TRBD1
clone_size: NA
v_call: TRBV12-3/TRBV12-4
cdr3_nt: TGTGCCAGCAGTGATGGGACAGGGGGAACAGATACGCAGTATTTT
cdr3_aa: CASSDGTGGTDTQYF

j_call: TRBJ2-7
d_call: NA
clone_size: NA
v_call: TRBV29-1
cdr3_nt: TGCAGCGTTCGGAACTCCTACGAGCAGTACTTC
cdr3_aa: CSVRNSYEQYF

j_call: TRBJ2-3
d_call: TRBD2
clone_size: many
v_call: TRBV4-3
cdr3_nt: TGCGCCAGCAGCCAAGATGAAGCGGCGGGAGGCCTAAATACGCAGTATTTT
cdr3_aa: CASSQDEAAGGLNTQYF

j_call: TRBJ2-1
d_call: NA
clone_size: few
v_call: TRBV4-2
cdr3_nt: TGTGCCAGCAGCCAAGATACGATTGAGTCTGGCTATGAGCAGTTCTTC
cdr3_aa: CASSQDTIESGYEQFF

j_call: TRBJ2-7
d_call: NA
clone_size: NA
v_call: TRBV9
cdr3_nt: TGTGCCAGCAGCCCCTCCTCCGGTATTGTGTACTACGAGCAGTACTTC
cdr3_aa: CASSPSSGIVYYEQYF

j_call: TRBJ2-1
d_call: TRBD2
clone_size: NA
v_call: TRBV12-3/TRBV12-4
cdr3_nt: TGTGCCAGCAGTGACGAGGGAGGGATCACGTTCTTC
cdr3_aa: CASSDEGGITFF